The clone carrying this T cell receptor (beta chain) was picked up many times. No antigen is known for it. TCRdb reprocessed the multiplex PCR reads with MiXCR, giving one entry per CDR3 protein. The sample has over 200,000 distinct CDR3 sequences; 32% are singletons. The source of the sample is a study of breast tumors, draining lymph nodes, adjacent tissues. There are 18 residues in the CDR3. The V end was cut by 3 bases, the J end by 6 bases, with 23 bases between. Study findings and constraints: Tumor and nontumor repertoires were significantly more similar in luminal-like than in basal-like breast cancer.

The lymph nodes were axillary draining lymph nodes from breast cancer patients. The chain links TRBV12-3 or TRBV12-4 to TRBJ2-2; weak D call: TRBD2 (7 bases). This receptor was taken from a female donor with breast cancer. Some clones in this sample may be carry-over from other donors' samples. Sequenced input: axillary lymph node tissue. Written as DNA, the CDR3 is TGTGCCAGCAGTTTCCCGGGGGGCCCTAAAATCCGAGCCGGGGAGCTGTTTTTT. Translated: CASSFPGGPKIRAGELFF.